The text below deals with one TCR beta chain. Its antigen has not been determined. Per-base quality was not reported, and no clone a single base away is much larger than it. This record comes from a study of blood T cell repertoires in COVID-19 (TCRdb year 2020). General notes on the study: Samples covering the acute and convalescent phases of COVID-19 were provided by collaborators in the United States, Italy and Spain. The repertoires were made available in a free public database intended to serve as a resource for research on the immune response to SARS-CoV-2. The material from the prospective study consisted of cDNA or gDNA derived from T cells, B-cell-depleted T cells, or PBMCs. Sample metadata almost always included a de-identified subject ID, COVID-19 status, age in years and sex. Where available, HLA class I and class II types were obtained from metadata supplied by the sample provider rather than from assay-based typing. Deeply sampled blood TCRbeta repertoires from subjects exposed to, actively infected with, or recovered from COVID-19 were included in the dataset. The samples were drawn from the first 160 participants of the ongoing ImmuneRACE study and from roughly 1,300 subjects provided by 6 global collaborators. Findings and caveats that apply to the study as a whole: How much clinical and demographic metadata was included differed by source and by participant, and the metadata was provided uncurated.

The CDR3 covers 13 residues, taking in both the cysteine and the phenylalanine. Of all the DNA, just the CDR3 is kept, 39 bases in frame from base 1. The germline V gene (reference sequence) provides CDR1 WNHNN and CDR2 SYGVQD. Between the V and J ends, shortened by 6 bases and 4 bases respectively, the junction contains 11 bases. TCRbeta CDR3 regions were amplified from genomic DNA by means of the immunoSEQ Assay, a bias-controlled multiplex PCR. In the source study's methods: The number of nucleated cells in each sample was estimated from the amplification of reference gene primers within the assay. Sequence reads were collapsed and filtered to measure the absolute abundance of every unique TCRbeta CDR3 rearrangement. Productive Simpson clonality was computed per sample as the square root of Simpson's diversity index over productive rearrangements. As stored in TCRdb, this immuneACCESS dataset retains in-frame rearrangements with V and J assigned. A fraction of the clones does not appear; measured against another copy, unresolved V genes explain less than half of the discrepancy, and the remainder lacks a known reason. Clone size and the V and J calls come from that table; the DNA yielded D and trimming. The table for this sample lists around 150,000 clones; about 78% of them were counted only once. Approximately 9.9% of the sample is in the top ten clones.

Another Seattle source contributed samples from volunteer blood donors who had recovered from COVID-19. Whole blood was collected in K2EDTA tubes by collaborating institutions according to the institutions' own protocols. For TCRbeta analysis, collaborators shipped samples in one of three forms: frozen whole blood, isolated PBMCs, or DNA extracted from either of those sample types. The sample consisted of peripheral blood. The chain links TRBV10-1 with TRBJ2-3, with the D gene not clear enough to name. This receptor was identified in a man aged 60 to 69 who had recovered from COVID-19. The DNA reads as follows: TGCGCCAGCAGCCGCGGCCCGGCAGATACGCAGTATTTT. This is translated as CASSRGPADTQYF.